The 18 T cell receptor beta chains given below trace back to one sample, sequenced in a study of T cell repertoires in cytomegalovirus infection. A single record per CDR3 protein comes from TCRdb applying MiXCR to the reads. The repertoire holds about 890,000 distinct CDR3 sequences, with around 31% as singletons. No antigen has been assigned to these receptors. Sequences were derived from cultured CD8+ T cells from PBMCs, sampled from culture after CMV antigen stimulation. All receptors derive from a human donor in good health (CMV status not recorded). Some clones in this sample may be carry-over from other donors' samples.

A few counts support this clonotype. The gene calls are TRBV7-9 and TRBJ2-5, with 7 bases identical to TRBD2. CDR1 is SEHNR, CDR2 FQNEAQ, per germline (reference sequence). V was pared by 5 bases and J by 5 bases, with 17 bases of the junction left unmatched. The CDR3 covers 17 residues. The CDR3 protein is CASSPPLPGGGAETQYF. The CDR3 nucleotides read TGTGCCAGCAGCCCCCCCCTACCTGGCGGGGGAGCGGAGACCCAGTACTTC.

Remarks on this clonotype: One junction end does not reproduce the germline sequence, and a read error may be involved. The V gene is TRBV12-3 or TRBV12-4, the J gene TRBJ1-2; no definite D call. There are 13 residues in the CDR3. The CDR3 sequence is CAISGESFYGYTF. CDR3 DNA sequence: TGTGCCATCAGTGGGGAATCCTTCTATGGCTACACCTTC.

J is TRBJ2-7 and V is TRBV6-2 or TRBV6-3; TRBD2 might be the D (7 bases). CDR3 size: 14 residues. CDR1 and CDR2 from the germline V gene are MNHEY and SVGEGT. Trimming pared 0 bases from V and 6 bases from J, leaving 12 bases between. CDR3 region: CASSYSAGEGEQYV. CDR3 coding DNA: TGTGCCAGCAGTTACTCGGCAGGGGAGGGCGAGCAGTACGTC.

This clonotype occurred a few times. The gene calls are TRBV19 and TRBJ2-1; no clear D gene. Germline lookup yields CDR1 LNHDA and CDR2 SQIVND (reference sequence). The CDR3 totals 13 residues. V was pared by 10 bases and J by 4 bases, with 14 bases between. The CDR3 protein is CATAELEYNEQFF. The CDR3, as DNA: TGTGCCACCGCAGAGTTGGAATACAATGAGCAGTTCTTC.

This clonotype appeared many times. The chain employs TRBV7-9 and TRBJ2-1; D ambiguous. V gave up 3 bases and J gave up 0 bases, with 6 bases separating them. CDR3 length: 14 amino acids. Germline V gene lookup returns CDR1 SEHNR and CDR2 FQNEAQ (reference sequence). CDR3 loop: CASSLTVSYNEQFF. The CDR3 nucleotides read TGTGCCAGCAGCTTGACCGTCTCCTACAATGAGCAGTTCTTC.

The chain joins TRBV10-3 to TRBJ1-1, with 7 bases fitting TRBD1. This CDR3 region has 14 residues. J was trimmed by 4 bases and V by 6 bases; bases with no gene match: 8. Germline-derived CDR1 and CDR2 are ENHRY and SYGVKD. The DNA of the CDR3 is TGTGCCATCAGGCCCGAGACAGGGACCACTGAAGCTTTCTTT. This translates into CAIRPETGTTEAFF.

This clonotype was recorded a few times. V and J are TRBV10-3 and TRBJ1-1, with a possible D match to TRBD1 (5 bases). The V gene's germline CDR1 is ENHRY and CDR2 SYGVKD. The CDR3 contains 14 residues. Trimming took off 3 bases at V and 3 bases at J, with 11 bases between the two ends. The CDR3 sequence is CAISDLGQDTEAFF. The CDR3 DNA sequence: TGTGCCATCAGTGACTTGGGGCAAGACACTGAAGCTTTCTTT.

This clonotype was recorded at least ten times. The J gene is TRBJ2-5, the V gene TRBV10-1, with D perhaps assigned TRBD1 or TRBD2 (5 bases each). The germline V gene encodes CDR1 WNHNN and CDR2 SYGVQD (reference sequence). V was shortened by 2 bases and J by 7 bases, with 14 bases between the two germline ends. This CDR3 region has 14 residues. As DNA, the CDR3 is TGCGCCAGCAGTGAGGGGGACCAGCTACGGACCCAGTACTTC. Amino acid sequence: CASSEGDQLRTQYF.

Many counts were recorded for this clonotype. The rearrangement joins TRBV7-2 to TRBJ2-3, with D possibly TRBD2 on 7 matching bases. This CDR3 region has 18 residues. The germline V and J ends were trimmed by 4 bases and 2 bases, with 22 bases remaining between them. Germline values: CDR1 SGHTA, CDR2 FQGNSA. CDR3 nucleotide sequence: TGTGCCAGCAGCTCACGGTGGGGGGGGAGGACAGCCACAGATACGCAGTATTTT. It yields the protein CASSSRWGGRTATDTQYF.

This clonotype was counted between two and nine times. The genes are TRBV28 and TRBJ1-2; 9 nucleotides align to TRBD1. The germline gives CDR1 MDHEN, CDR2 SYDVKM. The CDR3 runs 15 residues. After removal of 4 bases from V and 6 bases from J, the junction contained 9 bases not matched to a gene. CDR3 in amino acids: CASSYRGRRGNGYTF. CDR3 nucleotide sequence: TGTGCCAGCAGTTACAGGGGGCGTAGAGGAAATGGCTACACCTTC.

The gene calls are TRBV25-1 and TRBJ2-7; TRBD1 matches at 9 bases. The V and J ends lost 7 bases and 1 base, in that order; junction bases with no gene match: 5. Germline loops: CDR1 MGHDK, CDR2 SYGVNS. The CDR3 contains 14 residues. The CDR3 spells CASISGTGSYEQYF. The DNA of the CDR3 is TGTGCCAGCATTTCCGGGACAGGGTCCTACGAGCAGTACTTC.

The chain is built from TRBV6-6 and TRBJ2-3; D remains unclear. Trimming cost V 6 bases and J 2 bases, with 15 bases left between them. Germline-derived CDR1 and CDR2 are MNHNY and SVGAGI (reference sequence). This CDR3 is 15 amino acids long. CDR3 nucleotide sequence: TGTGCCAGCAGGGTAGACCGAATCAACACAGATACGCAGTATTTT. Translating it yields CASRVDRINTDTQYF.

This chain links TRBV15 with TRBJ1-1; D not resolved. The CDR3 is made up of 16 amino acids. Germline V CDR1 and CDR2: LNHNV, YYDKDF (reference sequence). Trimming stripped 5 bases from V and 0 bases from J, with 16 bases between. The CDR3 coding sequence is TGTGCCACCAGCCCCCAAAAATTCAGGCTGAACACTGAAGCTTTCTTT. It yields the protein CATSPQKFRLNTEAFF.

The V and J genes are TRBV7-8 and TRBJ2-3; 12 bases agree with TRBD2. The V segment lost 4 bases and the J segment 0 bases; nucleotides outside the gene matches: 5. The CDR3 is 17 amino acids. Germline V lookup: CDR1 SGHVS, CDR2 FQNEAQ. This CDR3 is CASSSRLAGESTDTQYF. CDR3 nucleotide sequence: TGTGCCAGCAGCTCCCGACTAGCGGGGGAGAGCACAGATACGCAGTATTTT.

This sequence joins TRBV5-5 and TRBJ1-1; D is possibly TRBD1 (5 bases). V was cut by 1 base and J by 5 bases, with 18 bases left in between. Germline-derived CDR1 and CDR2 are SGHKS and YYEKEE (reference sequence). The CDR3 covers 16 residues. The CDR3 bases are TGTGCCAGCAGCTTGTCCGGGGCAAAGGTTGAGACTGAAGCTTTCTTT. Protein sequence: CASSLSGAKVETEAFF. Looking up the rest from reference TRBV5-5 and TRBJ1-1 gives the full variable domain: DAGVTQSPTHLIKTRGQQVTLRCSPISGHKSVSWYQQVLGQGPQFIFQYYEKEERGRGNFPDRFSARQFPNYSSELNVNALLLGDSALYLCASSLSGAKVETEAFFGQGTRLTVV.

The V gene is TRBV7-6, the J gene TRBJ1-4, with 8 bases that match TRBD1. Germline assignment: CDR1 SGHVS and CDR2 FNYEAQ. Trimming took 5 bases from V and 5 from J; bases not matched to a gene: 7. There are 15 residues in the CDR3. Written as DNA, the CDR3 is TGTGCCAGCAGCCTCAGGGGGCGGCCCAATGAAAAACTGTTTTTT. Protein sequence: CASSLRGRPNEKLFF.

This clonotype was detected ten times or more. The chain carries TRBV7-6 and TRBJ2-2, with D tentatively TRBD1 (6 bases). V lost 1 base and J lost 6, with 12 bases in between. Germline assignment: CDR1 SGHVS and CDR2 FNYEAQ. CDR3 length: 15 amino acids. This CDR3 reads CASSLGETGPGELFF. The CDR3 DNA reads as TGTGCCAGCAGCTTAGGAGAGACAGGCCCCGGGGAGCTGTTTTTT. Full variable domain (remainder filled in from reference TRBV7-6 and TRBJ2-2): GAGVSQSPRYKVTKRGQDVALRCDPISGHVSLYWYRQALGQGPEFLTYFNYEAQQDKSGLPNDRFSAERPEGSISTLTIQRTEQRDSAMYRCASSLGETGPGELFFGEGSRLTVL.

This rearrangement joins TRBV7-9 to TRBJ2-1, with 9 bases fitting TRBD2. J was trimmed by 7 bases and V by 1 base; bases with no gene match: 5. The germline V gene has CDR1 SEHNR and CDR2 FQNEAQ (reference sequence). This CDR3 is 15 amino acids long. CDR3 protein: CASSLVAGVGNEQFF. The DNA for the CDR3 is TGTGCCAGCAGCTTAGTAGCGGGGGTTGGAAATGAGCAGTTCTTC.